These T cell receptor beta chains were read from a single sample in a study of OX40 agonist ivuxolimab in advanced cancers. Clones were read by immunoSEQ multiplex PCR, and TCRdb kept only the in-frame ones, dropping some. The sample has 90,000 to 120,000 clones; approximately 90% are singletons. This specimen was CD4+ or CD8+ T cells sorted from blood, taken in a trial of the OX40 agonist ivuxolimab. The origin of the receptors is an adult with an advanced solid tumor such as melanoma, head and neck, liver or kidney cancer. The CDR3 runs from the conserved cysteine through the conserved F or W. Each record gives: D gene, V gene, J gene, clone size, CDR3 DNA, CDR3 protein. The D gene is left open where the match is weak. Only some rows state a clone size, as once, few, many or a class for expanded clones.

TRBD2	TRBV5-1	TRBJ2-2	.	TGCGCCAGCAGCTTGGAGAGGGACTACAACACCGGGGAGCTGTTTTTT	CASSLERDYNTGELFF
TRBD2	TRBV9	TRBJ2-3	.	TGTGCCAGCAGCGTAAGGACTAGCGGGAGGGGCACAGATACGCAGTATTTT	CASSVRTSGRGTDTQYF
.	TRBV5-4	TRBJ2-7	.	TGTGCCAGCAGCCTTACCAGCGAGCAGTACTTC	CASSLTSEQYF
.	TRBV27	TRBJ2-5	.	TGTGCCAGCAGTTTGCGCCAACTGGGGACCCAGTACTTC	CASSLRQLGTQYF
TRBD2	TRBV7-2	TRBJ2-3	.	TGTGCCAGCAGCCCCCAGGGACTAGCGGGAGCAGATACGCAGTATTTT	CASSPQGLAGADTQYF
.	TRBV7-2	TRBJ2-2	.	TGTGCCAGCAGCTTAGCGGGGGAAGGAAAGCTGTTTTTT	CASSLAGEGKLFF
.	TRBV7-8	TRBJ1-2	.	TGTGCCAGCAGCTTAATGGTAGGATACGGTGGCTACACCTTC	CASSLMVGYGGYTF
.	TRBV7-3	TRBJ1-2	.	TGTGCCAGCAGCCCCGGGATGGGGTATGGCTACACCTTC	CASSPGMGYGYTF
.	TRBV5-6	TRBJ2-2	.	TGTGCCAGCAGCTTTTTGATCAGCACCGGGGAGCTGTTTTTT	CASSFLISTGELFF
.	TRBV28	TRBJ2-7	.	TGTGCCAGCAGTTTATTTTTGGCAGGTGAAAGCTACGAGCAGTACTTC	CASSLFLAGESYEQYF
.	TRBV6-5	TRBJ1-3	.	TGTGCCAGCAGTTACTTTCAGGGGTACGGAAACACCATATATTTT	CASSYFQGYGNTIYF
.	TRBV30	TRBJ2-2	.	TGTGCCGGGGGCCAGGGGCTGAACACCGGGGAGCTGTTTTTT	CAGGQGLNTGELFF
TRBD2	TRBV25-1	TRBJ2-7	.	TGTGCCAGCAGTGTCCTAGCGGGAGGGTATCAGTACTTC	CASSVLAGGYQYF
.	TRBV2	TRBJ2-2	once	TGTGCCAGCAGTGAGATGCCGGCCGGGGAGCTGTTTTTT	CASSEMPAGELFF
.	TRBV27	TRBJ2-1	.	TGTGCCAGCAGCCCCTTGGTTTCCGGCTATTTTCAGTTCTTC	CASSPLVSGYFQFF
.	TRBV18	TRBJ2-3	.	TGTGCCAGCTCACCAGGACAGCCAGATACGCAGTATTTT	CASSPGQPDTQYF
.	TRBV5-4	TRBJ1-2	.	TGTGCCAGCAGCTTGGGCCCGAAGGGGATGGACTATGGCTACACCTTC	CASSLGPKGMDYGYTF
TRBD1	TRBV9	TRBJ1-2	.	TGTGCCAGCAGCGTAGGAGGGGACAGCTTTAGCTATGGCTACACCTTC	CASSVGGDSFSYGYTF
.	TRBV7-8	TRBJ2-7	.	TGTGCCAGCAGCTCCGGGCTCGTCGGGGTGGGTGAAGAGCAGTACTTC	CASSSGLVGVGEEQYF
.	TRBV29-1	TRBJ2-7	.	TGCAGCGTTGCAGGGTGGGAAACCTATGTCTACGAGCAGTACTTC	CSVAGWETYVYEQYF
.	TRBV29-1	TRBJ1-5	.	TGCAGCGCGACCCCCGAAGGTGGTAGCAATCAGCCCCAGCATTTT	CSATPEGGSNQPQHF
.	TRBV28	TRBJ2-3	few	TGTGCCAGCAGCCCTTCCGGGACCCCGACTAGCACAGATACGCAGTATTTT	CASSPSGTPTSTDTQYF
.	TRBV2	TRBJ2-3	.	TGTGCCAGCAGTCTGGTAAGCGGGAGCACAGATACGCAGTATTTT	CASSLVSGSTDTQYF
TRBD2	TRBV5-1	TRBJ2-2	.	TGCGCCAGCAGCACCGGGACTAGCGTAGGCGGGGAGCTGTTTTTT	CASSTGTSVGGELFF
.	TRBV19	TRBJ2-7	.	TGTGCCAGTAGTACCCCGGAGGGCGGCCCCTACTCCTACGAGCAGTACTTC	CASSTPEGGPYSYEQYF
.	TRBV5-1	TRBJ2-5	once	TGCGCCAGCAGCTCCTTGTCGGGACGAGAGACCCAGTACTTC	CASSSLSGRETQYF
.	TRBV7-3	TRBJ2-2	.	TGTGCCAGCAGCTCGGGGCCTAACACCGGGGAGCTGTTTTTT	CASSSGPNTGELFF
TRBD1	TRBV18	TRBJ1-3	.	TGTGCCAGCTCACCTTTCTTGACAGGGGATGCTGGAAACACCATATATTTT	CASSPFLTGDAGNTIYF
.	TRBV4-2	TRBJ1-1	.	TGTGCCAGCAGCCACCACGAGGGACAGAACACTGAAGCTTTCTTT	CASSHHEGQNTEAFF
.	TRBV7-8	TRBJ1-5	once	TGTGCCAGCAGCTCGGGACAAGGCGGTAATCAGCCCCAGCATTTT	CASSSGQGGNQPQHF
TRBD2	TRBV25-1	TRBJ2-2	.	TGTGCCAGCAGTGAATTGTCTAGCGGGAGTGTCGGGGAGCTGTTTTTT	CASSELSSGSVGELFF
.	TRBV28	TRBJ2-6	.	TGTGCCAGCAGAAGAAGTTATTCTGGGGCCAACGTCCTGACTTTC	CASRRSYSGANVLTF
TRBD1	TRBV30	TRBJ1-2	.	TGTGCCTGGACTGCCGGGACAGGGGCCAATTATGGCTACACCTTC	CAWTAGTGANYGYTF
.	TRBV18	TRBJ2-7	.	TGTGCCAGCTCACTGGAGCGGAGCTACGAGCAGTACTTC	CASSLERSYEQYF
.	TRBV29-1	TRBJ2-5	once	TGCAGCGTTGAAGATAATGCGGGTGAGACCCAGTACTTC	CSVEDNAGETQYF
TRBD1	TRBV6-5	TRBJ2-7	.	TGTGCCAGCAGTCGGACGGACAGGGGCTACGAGCAGTACTTC	CASSRTDRGYEQYF
TRBD1	TRBV4-3	TRBJ2-7	.	TGCGCCAGCAGCCAGACAGGGGGCTTACCCTACGAGCAGTACTTC	CASSQTGGLPYEQYF
.	TRBV30	TRBJ1-1	once	TGTGCCTGGAGTCCCCGGGGTTTTACTGAAGCTTTCTTT	CAWSPRGFTEAFF
.	TRBV9	TRBJ1-1	.	TGTGCCAGCAGCGTAGCAATATTTGAGGGAACTGAAGCTTTCTTT	CASSVAIFEGTEAFF
TRBD1	TRBV13	TRBJ1-1	.	TGTGCCAGCAGCATCCGCCCCGGACAGGGATTGAGCACTGAAGCTTTCTTT	CASSIRPGQGLSTEAFF
TRBD1	TRBV7-2	TRBJ1-1	.	TGTGCCAGCAGCTTAGCCCACAGGGGTGGGACTGAAGCTTTCTTT	CASSLAHRGGTEAFF
.	TRBV19	TRBJ1-2	.	TGTGCCAGTAGTATTGGGCAGTATGGCTACACCTTC	CASSIGQYGYTF
.	TRBV4-2	TRBJ1-3	.	TGTGCCAGCAGCCAAGATATACGGAGGTCTGGAAACACCATATATTTT	CASSQDIRRSGNTIYF
.	TRBV27	TRBJ1-1	once	TGTGCCAGCAGTTTAGGTCAGAACACTGAAGCTTTCTTT	CASSLGQNTEAFF
TRBD2	TRBV11-2	TRBJ2-3	.	TGTGCCAGCAGCTCGACTAGCGGGTTCACAGATACGCAGTATTTT	CASSSTSGFTDTQYF
.	TRBV7-2	TRBJ2-5	.	TGTGCCAGCAGCTTAAGTGAGACCCAGTACTTC	CASSLSETQYF
.	TRBV7-9	TRBJ2-7	once	TGTGCCAGCAGCTTTGAGGGGACTCCGCTCTACGAGCAGTACTTC	CASSFEGTPLYEQYF
.	TRBV5-1	TRBJ2-2	.	TGCGCCAGCAGCAGAGGCGGACCGGCTCAGAACACCGGGGAGCTGTTTTTT	CASSRGGPAQNTGELFF
.	TRBV5-1	TRBJ1-1	.	TGCGCCAGCAGCTTGGCCGGGGGGCTGAACACTGAAGCTTTCTTT	CASSLAGGLNTEAFF
.	TRBV28	TRBJ2-7	.	TGTGCCAGCAGTTTAGCAGGGGCTTTCGCGACCTACGAGCAGTACTTC	CASSLAGAFATYEQYF